Listed here are 27 T cell receptor beta chains from one sample, sequenced in a study of T cell changes during pregnancy in multiple sclerosis. Some clones are missing from TCRdb's copy, which holds only in-frame ones; the method was immunoSEQ multiplex PCR. The sample has 70,000 to 95,000 clones; around 93% are singletons. The sequencing here drew on peripheral blood, taken in the second trimester of pregnancy. These receptors were collected from a female donor in good health, enrolled as a control in a pregnancy study.

V usage is TRBV6-1 and J usage is TRBJ1-4; tentative D call: TRBD1 (5 bases). The V end was cut by 11 bases, the J end by 5 bases, with 15 bases between. Looked up from germline, CDR1 is MNHNS and CDR2 is SASEGT. The CDR3 sequence is 13 residues long. In DNA form, the CDR3 reads TGTGCCTCCTATACAGGTTGGAATGAAAAACTGTTTTTT. As protein: CASYTGWNEKLFF.

V usage is TRBV5-4 and J usage is TRBJ1-1; D is undetermined. The V end was cut by 4 bases, the J end by 1 base, with 17 bases between. The CDR3 consists of 16 residues. Germline CDR1 is SGHNT and CDR2 is YYREEE (reference sequence). The CDR3 DNA is TGTGCCAGCAGCGAGAGCCGGAGGATGGGGAACACTGAAGCTTTCTTT. Encoded protein: CASSESRRMGNTEAFF.

This chain joins TRBV7-9 and TRBJ1-4; 7 positions agree with TRBD1. V lost 9 bases, J lost 8 bases, and 12 bases stayed unmatched. Germline CDR1 and CDR2: SEHNR and FQNEAQ (reference sequence). The length of the CDR3 is 14 residues. CDR3: CASAPGTAAEKLFF. The CDR3, as DNA: TGTGCCAGTGCGCCCGGGACAGCCGCCGAAAAACTGTTTTTT.

The chain combines TRBV11-2 with TRBJ1-5, with 7 bases fitting TRBD1. Per the germline V gene, CDR1 is SGHAT and CDR2 is FQNNGV. The CDR3 runs to 14 residues. Unmatched junction bases numbered 1, after V lost 3 bases and J lost 2 bases. In nucleotides, the CDR3 is TGTGCCAGCAGCTTTGGGACAGGCAATCAGCCCCAGCATTTT. Translation: CASSFGTGNQPQHF.

The table lists this clone with a few counts. The chain couples TRBV5-1 to TRBJ2-2, with TRBD1 matching 7 bases. Germline trimming cut 1 base from V and 5 bases from J; bases unmatched to any gene: 5. The CDR3 has 15 residues. CDR1 and CDR2 from the germline V gene are SGHRS and YFSETQ. CDR3 sequence (DNA): TGCGCCAGCAGCTTGAGACAGGGTGGGACCGGGGAGCTGTTTTTT. Protein product: CASSLRQGGTGELFF.

The chain combines TRBV5-1 with TRBJ2-5, with 8 bases matching TRBD2. The ends lost 0 bases at V and 5 bases at J; junction bases unmatched: 9. Looked up from germline, CDR1 is SGHRS and CDR2 is YFSETQ. The CDR3 totals 16 residues. As DNA, the CDR3 is TGCGCCAGCAGCTTGGCCGGTCGGACTAGCAGTGAGACCCAGTACTTC. As protein: CASSLAGRTSSETQYF.

The rearrangement uses TRBV5-4 and TRBJ2-7; TRBD2 might be the D (5 bases). Looked up from germline, CDR1 is SGHNT and CDR2 is YYREEE (reference sequence). The CDR3 sequence is 15 residues long. Trimming removed 0 bases from V and 6 bases from J, with 16 bases in between. CDR3 coding DNA: TGTGCCAGCAGCTTGGCAAGGACTGTTTCCGGCGAGCAGTACTTC. This gives the protein CASSLARTVSGEQYF.

The chain uses TRBV19 and TRBJ2-3, with a weak D call TRBD1 (5 bases). The V gene's germline CDR1 is LNHDA and CDR2 SQIVND (reference sequence). V lost 9 bases to trimming and J lost 0 bases, with 16 bases between them. This CDR3 is 15 amino acids long. The DNA of the CDR3 is TGTGCCAGCGACGACAGTTTGCAGAGCACAGATACGCAGTATTTT. This codes for CASDDSLQSTDTQYF. The whole variable domain, remainder taken from reference TRBV19 and TRBJ2-3, is DGGITQSPKYLFRKEGQNVTLSCEQNLNHDAMYWYRQDPGQGLRLIYYSQIVNDFQKGDIAEGYSVSREKKESFPLTVTSAQKNPTAFYLCASDDSLQSTDTQYFGPGTRLTVL.

This clone was recorded once. The rearrangement joins TRBV4-1 to TRBJ1-4; D is possibly TRBD1 (6 bases). Trimming removed 4 bases at V and 3 bases at J, with 12 bases between. CDR3 size: 15 residues. The V gene's germline CDR1 is MGHRA and CDR2 YSYEKL. The CDR3, as DNA: TGCGCCAGCAGCCCGAGGGACAACCCTAATGAAAAACTGTTTTTT. Encoded protein: CASSPRDNPNEKLFF.

The CDR3 nucleotides are TGTGCCTCCCAGACAGGGGGCGGAACTGAAGCTTTCTTT. Translation: CASQTGGGTEAFF. The chain couples TRBV7-9 to TRBJ1-1; 10 bases are a match to TRBD1. CDR1 is SEHNR and CDR2 is FQNEAQ in the germline V gene (reference sequence). Trimming removed 11 bases from V and 5 bases from J; junction bases left unmatched: 8. CDR3 length equals 13 residues.

J is TRBJ1-2 and V is TRBV6-5, with 9 bases matching TRBD1. Germline V gives CDR1 MNHEY, CDR2 SVGAGI. After removal of 4 bases from V and 8 bases from J, the junction contained 11 bases not matched to a gene. This CDR3 has 15 amino acids. The DNA of the CDR3 is TGTGCCAGCAGTTCCCCGAGACAGGGGGAGGGAGGCTACACCTTC. Its translation: CASSSPRQGEGGYTF.

The chain links TRBV7-9 to TRBJ2-3; 7 nucleotides agree with TRBD2. Trimming took 5 bases from V and 3 from J; bases not matched to a gene: 8. This CDR3 region has 15 residues. Germline V CDR1 and CDR2: SEHNR, FQNEAQ (reference sequence). CDR3 sequence reads: CASSPWGTTTDTQYF. CDR3 coding DNA: TGTGCCAGCAGCCCATGGGGGACTACAACAGATACGCAGTATTTT.

The chain links TRBV9 to TRBJ1-2, with D perhaps matching TRBD1 (5 bases). The V gene lost 0 bases and the J gene lost 7 bases, with 13 bases spanning the gap. Germline values: CDR1 SGDLS, CDR2 YYNGEE. The CDR3 is 14 amino acids. The DNA for the CDR3 is TGTGCCAGCAGCGTAGCGGTGGGGCAAGGTGGCTACACCTTC. Its protein product is CASSVAVGQGGYTF.

The gene calls are TRBV4-3 and TRBJ2-2, with D possibly being TRBD1 (5 bases). This CDR3 contains 13 residues. Germline V gene sequence: CDR1 LGHNA, CDR2 YSLEER. V lost 0 bases and J lost 7, with 6 bases in between. CDR3 in DNA: TGCGCCAGCAGCCAAGATCAGGGCGGGGAGCTGTTTTTT. It codes for CASSQDQGGELFF.

This chain links TRBV11-2 with TRBJ1-1, with TRBD1 matching 8 bases. Trimming took 2 bases from V and 5 from J; bases not matched to a gene: 4. The CDR3 extends over 14 amino acids. The germline CDR1 and CDR2 sequences are SGHAT and FQNNGV. The DNA for the CDR3 is TGTGCCAGCAGCTTACAGGGGGCGCGGACTGAAGCTTTCTTT. Its translation is CASSLQGARTEAFF. The whole variable domain, remainder taken from reference TRBV11-2 and TRBJ1-1, is EAGVAQSPRYKIIEKRQSVAFWCNPISGHATLYWYQQILGQGPKLLIQFQNNGVVDDSQLPKDRFSAERLKGVDSTLKIQPAKLEDSAVYLCASSLQGARTEAFFGQGTRLTVV.

This clone appeared a single time. This chain uses TRBV6-6 with TRBJ1-3; tentatively, D is TRBD1 (5 bases). This CDR3 contains 14 residues. V dropped 0 bases and J dropped 8 bases, with 11 bases sitting between them. Per germline, CDR1 MNHNY and CDR2 SVGAGI (reference sequence). The CDR3: CASSYSLGEDTIYF. The CDR3 region has the DNA TGTGCCAGCAGTTACTCTCTGGGGGAGGACACCATATATTTT.

The genes are TRBV7-8 and TRBJ2-7, with D perhaps TRBD2 (6 bases). Germline V gives CDR1 SGHVS, CDR2 FQNEAQ. Trimming left V 0 bases short and J 0 bases short, with 12 bases between. This CDR3 region has 16 residues. The CDR3 bases are TGTGCCAGCAGCTTAGCGGACGGGGGAGTCTCCTACGAGCAGTACTTC. As protein: CASSLADGGVSYEQYF. Combining the CDR3 with reference TRBV7-8 and TRBJ2-7 gives the whole variable domain GAGVSQSPRYKVAKRGQDVALRCDPISGHVSLFWYQQALGQGPEFLTYFQNEAQLDKSGLPSDRFFAERPEGSVSTLKIQRTQQEDSAVYLCASSLADGGVSYEQYFGPGTRLTVT.

This chain connects TRBV5-1 to TRBJ1-1; 10 bases fit TRBD1. V shed 4 bases, J shed 1 base, and the junction held 10 bases outside the gene matches. This CDR3 is built from 17 residues. CDR1 and CDR2 from the germline V gene are SGHRS and YFSETQ. The chain's CDR3 is CASSKTGGGKANTEAFF. The CDR3 DNA reads TGCGCCAGCAGCAAGACAGGGGGCGGAAAAGCGAACACTGAAGCTTTCTTT.

The chain has TRBV9 and TRBJ2-3, with D possibly being TRBD2 (7 bases). Germline CDR1 SGDLS, CDR2 YYNGEE. CDR3 size: 15 residues. Trimming took 5 bases from V and 4 from J, leaving 17 bases between them. The CDR3 nucleotides read TGTGCCAGCAGTCCTAGGGGGGGGGACGCAGATACGCAGTATTTT. It encodes CASSPRGGDADTQYF.

The chain links TRBV30 to TRBJ1-5; the D is unclear. This CDR3 comprises 13 residues. Germline CDR1 GTSNPN, CDR2 SVGIG (reference sequence). V was cut by 2 bases and J by 3 bases, with 8 bases left in between. In nucleotides, the CDR3 is TGTGCCTGGAGTCAACAGCCCAATCAGCCCCAGCATTTT. It specifies CAWSQQPNQPQHF.

The CDR3 protein is CASSPRQGTNYGYTF. CDR3 bases: TGTGCCAGTAGTCCCCGACAGGGAACTAACTATGGCTACACCTTC. The rearrangement uses TRBV19 and TRBJ1-2; 7 bases map to TRBD1. After removal of 5 bases from V and 0 bases from J, the junction contained 6 bases not matched to a gene. This CDR3 has 15 residues. Germline lookup yields CDR1 LNHDA and CDR2 SQIVND (reference sequence).

The chain uses TRBV27 and TRBJ1-1; D is uncertain. V gave up 6 bases and J gave up 3 bases, with 11 bases separating them. The length of the CDR3 is 13 residues. Germline CDR1 and CDR2: MNHEY and SMNVEV (reference sequence). Here the CDR3 DNA reads TGTGCCAGCAGCACCACAGTCGACACTGAAGCTTTCTTT. This sequence encodes CASSTTVDTEAFF.

This chain joins TRBV19 and TRBJ1-3; TRBD1 agrees at 8 bases. The CDR3 has 14 residues. The V gene end was trimmed by 6 bases and the J gene end by 4 bases; junction bases not matched to a gene: 5. Germline CDR1 reads LNHDA; CDR2 reads SQIVND (reference sequence). The CDR3 nucleotides are TGTGCCAGTAGAGGGACAGGCGGCGGAAACACCATATATTTT. This encodes CASRGTGGGNTIYF.

V is TRBV5-6 and J is TRBJ2-7; D is possibly TRBD1 (6 bases). V was trimmed by 0 bases and J by 2 bases, leaving 12 bases between them. This CDR3 contains 15 residues. Germline assignment: CDR1 SGHDT and CDR2 YYEEEE. CDR3 nucleotide sequence: TGTGCCAGCAGCTTGGTTGGCGCAGGGGCCTACGAGCAGTACTTC. Translation gives CASSLVGAGAYEQYF.

This rearrangement joins TRBV5-1 to TRBJ1-2; D call uncertain. The CDR3 has 12 residues. The V and J ends lost 3 bases and 8 bases respectively, with 11 bases between them. The germline V gene has CDR1 SGHRS and CDR2 YFSETQ. CDR3: CASSSTTVGYTF. For the CDR3, the DNA is TGCGCCAGCAGCTCAACCACTGTGGGCTACACCTTC.

This clone was seen only a few times. The V call is TRBV7-2, the J call TRBJ1-1; D call uncertain. CDR3 length: 12 amino acids. Germline CDR1 is SGHTA and CDR2 is FQGNSA. V was pared by 2 bases and J by 8 bases, with 9 bases between. This chain's CDR3 is CASSLSGIEAFF. CDR3 nucleotides: TGTGCCAGCAGCTTAAGCGGGATCGAAGCTTTCTTT.

The gene calls are TRBV4-1 and TRBJ2-1; D is uncertain. Germline V gene lookup returns CDR1 MGHRA and CDR2 YSYEKL. The CDR3 has 14 amino acids. Trimming cost V 3 bases and J 5 bases, with 11 bases left between them. The CDR3 reads CASSHGPGNNEQFF. The CDR3 DNA follows: TGCGCCAGCAGCCATGGGCCAGGAAACAATGAGCAGTTCTTC.